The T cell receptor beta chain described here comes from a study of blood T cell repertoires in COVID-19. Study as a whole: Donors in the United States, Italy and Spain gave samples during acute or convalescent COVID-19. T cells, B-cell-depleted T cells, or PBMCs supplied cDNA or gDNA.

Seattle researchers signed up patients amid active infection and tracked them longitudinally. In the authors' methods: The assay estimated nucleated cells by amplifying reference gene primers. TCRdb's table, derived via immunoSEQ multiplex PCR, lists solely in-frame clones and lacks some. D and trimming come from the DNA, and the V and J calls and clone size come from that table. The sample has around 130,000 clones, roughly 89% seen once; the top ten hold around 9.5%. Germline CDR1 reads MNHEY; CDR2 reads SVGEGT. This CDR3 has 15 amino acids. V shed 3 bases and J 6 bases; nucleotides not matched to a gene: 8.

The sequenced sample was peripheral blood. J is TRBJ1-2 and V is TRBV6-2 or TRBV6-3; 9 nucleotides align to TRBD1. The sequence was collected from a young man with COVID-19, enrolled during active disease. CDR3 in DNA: TGTGCCAGCAGTTATGGTTCCCGGGACAGGGATGGCTACACCTTC. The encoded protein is CASSYGSRDRDGYTF.